This TCR beta chain stems from a study of blood T cell repertoires in COVID-19. Looking at the study overall: Donors in the United States, Italy and Spain gave samples during acute or convalescent COVID-19.

Sequencing was performed with immunoSEQ multiplex PCR; in TCRdb, only in-frame clones are kept and a portion is missing. The profile covers almost 70,000 clones, with 79% appearing a single time and approximately 15% taken by the ten largest. The sequencing input was peripheral blood. The clonotype was recovered from a man in his sixties with acute or convalescent COVID-19.

The CDR3, as DNA: TGTGCCAGTAGTCCCACTATTCACTACGAGCAGTACTTC. Protein: CASSPTIHYEQYF. The rearrangement joins TRBV19 to TRBJ2-7; D ambiguous. The CDR3 sequence is 13 residues long. Trimming stripped 5 bases from V and 3 bases from J, with 11 bases between. CDR1 is LNHDA, CDR2 SQIVND, per germline (reference sequence).